The 20 T cell receptor beta chains below come from one sample, sequenced in a study of blood T cell repertoires in COVID-19. Here immunoSEQ multiplex PCR was the method, and the copy in TCRdb shows in-frame clones only, minus some. The profile shows roughly 150,000 clones, approximately 82% of them singletons. The sequencing input was PBMCs or T cells enriched from blood (not recorded which). The source is a man aged 60 to 69 who had recovered from COVID-19.

The chain joins TRBV5-5 to TRBJ2-1; TRBD2 matches at 12 bases. The germline V gene has CDR1 SGHKS and CDR2 YYEKEE (reference sequence). This CDR3 has 17 amino acids. The V gene end was trimmed by 4 bases and the J gene end by 11 bases; junction bases not matched to a gene: 16. CDR3 DNA: TGTGCCAGCAGCCTACGGTCCCAACTAGCGGGAGGCCGGCAGCAGTTCTTC. Translation gives CASSLRSQLAGGRQQFF.

The gene calls are TRBV5-4 and TRBJ1-5, with 9 bases identical to TRBD1. Unmatched junction bases numbered 6, after V lost 0 bases and J lost 5 bases. The CDR3 totals 16 residues. The germline CDR1 and CDR2 sequences are SGHNT and YYREEE (reference sequence). CDR3 in DNA: TGTGCCAGCAGCTTGGCGGGACAGGGAGGGGATCAGCCCCAGCATTTT. It yields the protein CASSLAGQGGDQPQHF. Drawing the rest from reference TRBV5-4 and TRBJ1-5, the complete variable domain is ETGVTQSPTHLIKTRGQQVTLRCSSQSGHNTVSWYQQALGQGPQFIFQYYREEENGRGNFPPRFSGLQFPNYSSELNVNALELDDSALYLCASSLAGQGGDQPQHFGDGTRLSIL.

The chain links TRBV11-2 to TRBJ2-7, with TRBD1 matching over 7 bases. Looked up from germline, CDR1 is SGHAT and CDR2 is FQNNGV. Trimming at V came to 5 bases and at J to 0 bases, leaving 13 bases not matched to a gene. The CDR3 runs to 17 residues. The CDR3 bases are TGTGCCAGCAGCCCCCACGAGGCTGACAGGGACTCCTACGAGCAGTACTTC. It specifies CASSPHEADRDSYEQYF.

This clone was seen a handful of times. The rearrangement joins TRBV6-5 to TRBJ2-2; 7 bases are shared with TRBD1. Germline V gene data show CDR1 as MNHEY and CDR2 as SVGAGI. The CDR3 is made up of 15 amino acids. V lost 5 bases, J lost 4 bases, and 7 bases stayed unmatched. CDR3 region: CASSTRQGGTGELFF. The CDR3 nucleotides read TGTGCCAGCAGTACCCGACAGGGCGGCACCGGGGAGCTGTTTTTT.

The rearrangement links TRBV6-7 to TRBJ2-1, with a tentative D call TRBD1 (7 bases). TRBV6-7 is placed among ORFs of uncertain function. This CDR3 is 16 amino acids long. V lost 2 bases, J lost 3 bases, and 14 bases lay in between. Here the CDR3 reads CASSYAQGGSYNEQFF. CDR3 nucleotides: TGTGCCAGCAGTTACGCTCAGGGGGGAAGCTACAATGAGCAGTTCTTC.

The V and J genes are TRBV30 and TRBJ2-3; D might be TRBD1 (5 bases). The germline V gene encodes CDR1 GTSNPN and CDR2 SVGIG (reference sequence). This CDR3 has 13 residues. V lost 4 bases to trimming and J lost 5 bases, with 13 bases between them. CDR3 coding DNA: TGTGCCTGGACTAGGGGATTACGAGATACGCAGTATTTT. This sequence encodes CAWTRGLRDTQYF.

V gene TRBV28 combines with J gene TRBJ1-2, with a possible D match to TRBD1 (5 bases). The V gene lost 8 bases and the J gene lost 4 bases, with 14 bases spanning the gap. The CDR3 has 13 amino acids. CDR1 is MDHEN, CDR2 SYDVKM, per germline. The CDR3 spells CASLGGISYGYTF. The CDR3 region has the DNA TGTGCCAGCCTCGGGGGGATTTCCTATGGCTACACCTTC.

The CDR3 sequence is CASSLGQGLQETQYF. DNA of the CDR3: TGCGCCAGCAGCTTGGGACAGGGCCTCCAAGAGACCCAGTACTTC. The J gene is TRBJ2-5, the V gene TRBV5-1; 7 positions match TRBD1. The ends lost 0 bases at V and 1 base at J; junction bases unmatched: 3. Germline loops: CDR1 SGHRS, CDR2 YFSETQ. This CDR3 has 15 amino acids.

The V call is TRBV6-5, the J call TRBJ1-4; D not certain. Trimming pared 0 bases from V and 3 bases from J, leaving 5 bases between. The CDR3 extends over 14 amino acids. Germline V lookup: CDR1 MNHEY, CDR2 SVGAGI. CDR3 residues: CASSYSTANEKLFF. As DNA, the CDR3 is TGTGCCAGCAGTTACTCAACGGCTAATGAAAAACTGTTTTTT.

This chain links TRBV18 with TRBJ1-1; tentatively, D is TRBD1 (6 bases). The CDR3 loop spans 14 amino acids. CDR1 and CDR2 (germline): KGHSH, LQKENI. Trimming left V 7 bases short and J 1 base short, with 13 bases between. CDR3 region: CASCTSTGNTEAFF. CDR3 nucleotide sequence: TGTGCCAGCTGTACTTCGACAGGGAACACTGAAGCTTTCTTT.

The chain is built from TRBV4-2 and TRBJ1-1, with 9 nucleotides matching TRBD1. With 3 bases clipped from V and 1 base from J, the junction kept 0 bases outside the gene matches. Germline CDR1 LGHNA, CDR2 YNFKEQ. The CDR3 length is 14 residues. CDR3 DNA sequence: TGTGCCAGCAGCCAGGGACAGGGGAACACTGAAGCTTTCTTT. Protein sequence: CASSQGQGNTEAFF.

The V gene is TRBV27, the J gene TRBJ2-2; 11 nucleotides align to TRBD1. CDR3 length equals 16 residues. Germline V CDR1 and CDR2: MNHEY, SMNVEV (reference sequence). Unmatched junction bases numbered 3, after V lost 3 bases and J lost 3 bases. The CDR3 DNA reads TGTGCCAGCAGTTTGCGGACAGGGGGCTACACCGGGGAGCTGTTTTTT. It translates to CASSLRTGGYTGELFF.

The chain combines TRBV5-4 with TRBJ2-3, with 8 bases identical to TRBD2. The CDR3 is made up of 16 amino acids. The germline V gene has CDR1 SGHNT and CDR2 YYREEE (reference sequence). Germline trimming cut 4 bases from V and 0 bases from J; bases unmatched to any gene: 7. The CDR3 reads CASSQAGATSTDTQYF. The DNA for the CDR3 is TGTGCCAGCAGCCAAGCGGGGGCTACTAGCACAGATACGCAGTATTTT.

This chain joins TRBV24-1 and TRBJ2-1; 11 bases are a match to TRBD2. This CDR3 contains 17 residues. The V gene's germline CDR1 is KGHDR and CDR2 SFDVKD. V was pared by 4 bases and J by 8 bases, with 12 bases of the junction left unmatched. The CDR3 DNA sequence: TGTGCCACCAGTGACACCCCTAGTAGCGGGAGGGTCGATGAGCAGTTCTTC. Its translation: CATSDTPSSGRVDEQFF.

This chain links TRBV10-3 with TRBJ2-1; D call uncertain. Germline V gene lookup returns CDR1 ENHRY and CDR2 SYGVKD. This CDR3 is 13 amino acids long. Trimming shortened V by 3 bases and J by 5 bases, and 8 bases separated the two germline ends. Written as DNA, the CDR3 is TGTGCCATCAGTGATTCAGGAAACAATGAGCAGTTCTTC. Amino acids: CAISDSGNNEQFF.

The chain recombines TRBV6-5 with TRBJ2-1, with TRBD2 as a possible D gene (6 bases). This CDR3 is 15 amino acids long. Germline loops: CDR1 MNHEY, CDR2 SVGAGI. The V end lost 5 bases, the J end lost 2 bases, and 13 bases lay between the germline ends. This chain's CDR3 is CASSHVDYAYNEQFF. The DNA of the CDR3 is TGTGCCAGCAGTCACGTGGACTACGCCTACAATGAGCAGTTCTTC.

The chain joins TRBV7-6 to TRBJ2-3; 7 bases fit TRBD1. The CDR3 totals 15 residues. Germline lookup yields CDR1 SGHVS and CDR2 FNYEAQ. With 1 base clipped from V and 1 base from J, the junction kept 2 bases outside the gene matches. CDR3: CASSLGQGGTDTQYF. CDR3 nucleotides: TGTGCCAGCAGCTTAGGACAGGGTGGCACAGATACGCAGTATTTT. Full variable domain (missing parts from reference TRBV7-6 and TRBJ2-3): GAGVSQSPRYKVTKRGQDVALRCDPISGHVSLYWYRQALGQGPEFLTYFNYEAQQDKSGLPNDRFSAERPEGSISTLTIQRTEQRDSAMYRCASSLGQGGTDTQYFGPGTRLTVL.

The chain is built from TRBV3-1 (or the pseudogene TRBV3-2) and TRBJ2-2; 8 bases align to TRBD1. The V segment lost 4 bases and the J segment 0 bases; nucleotides outside the gene matches: 4. Germline loops: CDR1 LGHDT, CDR2 YNNKEL (reference sequence). The CDR3 loop spans 16 amino acids. CDR3 bases: TGTGCCAGCAGCCTAAGGACAGGGTCGAACACCGGGGAGCTGTTTTTT. It encodes CASSLRTGSNTGELFF.

V and J are TRBV2 and TRBJ2-1; 8 bases are shared with TRBD2. Germline lookup yields CDR1 SNHLY and CDR2 FYNNEI. This CDR3 is built from 15 residues. With V trimmed by 10 bases and J by 0 bases, 8 bases remained unmatched. CDR3 protein: CATQGGRPSYNEQFF. As DNA, the CDR3 is TGTGCCACCCAGGGCGGGAGGCCCTCCTACAATGAGCAGTTCTTC.

CDR3: CASSSGGLAGAYEQYF. As DNA, the CDR3 is TGTGCCAGCAGCAGCGGGGGACTAGCGGGGGCCTACGAGCAGTACTTC. The chain is built from TRBV28 and TRBJ2-7, with 14 bases that match TRBD2. This CDR3 is 16 amino acids long. J gave up 2 bases and V 6 bases, and 6 bases lay outside the gene matches. Per the germline V gene, CDR1 is MDHEN and CDR2 is SYDVKM.